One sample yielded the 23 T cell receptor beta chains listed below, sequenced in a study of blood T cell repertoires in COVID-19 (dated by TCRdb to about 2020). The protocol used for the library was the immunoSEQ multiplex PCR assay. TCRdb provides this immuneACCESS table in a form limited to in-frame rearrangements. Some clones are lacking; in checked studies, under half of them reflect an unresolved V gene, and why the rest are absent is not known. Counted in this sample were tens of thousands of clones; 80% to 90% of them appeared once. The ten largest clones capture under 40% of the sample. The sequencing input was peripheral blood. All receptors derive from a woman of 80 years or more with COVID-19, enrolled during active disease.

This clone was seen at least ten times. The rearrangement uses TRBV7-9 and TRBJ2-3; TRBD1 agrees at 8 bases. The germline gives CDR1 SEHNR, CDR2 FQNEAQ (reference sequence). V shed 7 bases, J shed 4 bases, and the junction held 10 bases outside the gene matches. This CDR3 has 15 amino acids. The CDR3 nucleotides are TGTGCCAGCACCCAAGGACAGGGAGTTGCAGATACGCAGTATTTT. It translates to CASTQGQGVADTQYF.

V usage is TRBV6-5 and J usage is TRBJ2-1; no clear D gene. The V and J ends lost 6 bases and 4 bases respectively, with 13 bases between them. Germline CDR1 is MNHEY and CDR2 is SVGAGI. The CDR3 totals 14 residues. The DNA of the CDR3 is TGTGCCAGCAGGCGGCCTTTAGGTTACAATGAGCAGTTCTTC. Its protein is CASRRPLGYNEQFF.

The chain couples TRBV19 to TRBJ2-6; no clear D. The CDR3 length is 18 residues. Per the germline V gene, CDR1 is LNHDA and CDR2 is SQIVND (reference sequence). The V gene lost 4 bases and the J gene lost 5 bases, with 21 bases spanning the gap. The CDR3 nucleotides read TGTGCCAGTAGTACCCCGTCAGGATGGAACCCATGGGCCAACGTCCTGACTTTC. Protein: CASSTPSGWNPWANVLTF.

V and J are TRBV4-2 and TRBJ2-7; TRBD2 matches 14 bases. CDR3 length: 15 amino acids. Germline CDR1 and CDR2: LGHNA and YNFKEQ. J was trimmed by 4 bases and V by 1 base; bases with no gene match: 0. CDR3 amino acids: CASSQGLAGGYEQYF. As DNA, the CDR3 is TGTGCCAGCAGCCAAGGACTAGCGGGAGGGTACGAGCAGTACTTC.

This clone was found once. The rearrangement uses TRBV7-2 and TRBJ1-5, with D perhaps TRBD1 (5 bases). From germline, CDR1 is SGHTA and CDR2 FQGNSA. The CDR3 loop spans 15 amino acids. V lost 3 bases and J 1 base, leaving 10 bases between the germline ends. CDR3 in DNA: TGTGCCAGCAGCTTTCTCGGGGGAAGCAATCAGCCCCAGCATTTT. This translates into CASSFLGGSNQPQHF.

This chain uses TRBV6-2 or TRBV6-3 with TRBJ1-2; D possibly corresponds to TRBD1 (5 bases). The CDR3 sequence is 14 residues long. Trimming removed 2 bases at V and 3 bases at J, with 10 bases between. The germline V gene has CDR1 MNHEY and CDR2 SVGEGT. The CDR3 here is CASSYSGGHYGYTF. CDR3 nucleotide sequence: TGTGCCAGCAGTTACAGCGGGGGTCACTATGGCTACACCTTC.

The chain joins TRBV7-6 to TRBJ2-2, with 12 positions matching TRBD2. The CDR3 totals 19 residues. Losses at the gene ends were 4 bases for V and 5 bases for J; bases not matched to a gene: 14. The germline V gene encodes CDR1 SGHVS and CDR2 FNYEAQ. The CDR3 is CASSSSGTSGPAGTGELFF. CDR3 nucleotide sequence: TGTGCCAGCAGCTCATCCGGGACTAGCGGGCCCGCGGGGACCGGGGAGCTGTTTTTT.

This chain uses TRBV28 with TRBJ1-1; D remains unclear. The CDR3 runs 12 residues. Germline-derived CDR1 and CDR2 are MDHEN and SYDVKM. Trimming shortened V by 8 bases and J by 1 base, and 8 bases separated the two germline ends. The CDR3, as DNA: TGTGCCAGCGGCCACAGGAACACTGAAGCTTTCTTT. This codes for CASGHRNTEAFF.

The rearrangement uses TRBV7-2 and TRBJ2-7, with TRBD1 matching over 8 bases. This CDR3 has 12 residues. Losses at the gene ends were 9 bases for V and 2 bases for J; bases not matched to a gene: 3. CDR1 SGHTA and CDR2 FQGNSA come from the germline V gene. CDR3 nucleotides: TGTGCCAGGAGGGACAGGACCTACGAGCAGTACTTC. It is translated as CARRDRTYEQYF.

The CDR3 nucleotides read TGTGCCAGCAGCCCCGACAGTGCAACTAATGAAAAACTGTTTTTT. Translation gives CASSPDSATNEKLFF. The chain couples TRBV5-4 to TRBJ1-4; a weak D match, TRBD1 (5 bases). In germline, CDR1 is SGHNT, CDR2 YYREEE (reference sequence). V lost 4 bases, J lost 0 bases, and 10 bases lay in between. The CDR3 loop spans 15 amino acids.

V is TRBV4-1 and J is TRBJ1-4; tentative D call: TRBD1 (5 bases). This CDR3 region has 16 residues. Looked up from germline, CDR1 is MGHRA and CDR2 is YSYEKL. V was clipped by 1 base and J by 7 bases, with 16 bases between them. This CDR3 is CASSQGLGRGGEKLFF. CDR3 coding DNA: TGCGCCAGCAGCCAAGGGTTAGGGAGGGGCGGTGAAAAACTGTTTTTT.

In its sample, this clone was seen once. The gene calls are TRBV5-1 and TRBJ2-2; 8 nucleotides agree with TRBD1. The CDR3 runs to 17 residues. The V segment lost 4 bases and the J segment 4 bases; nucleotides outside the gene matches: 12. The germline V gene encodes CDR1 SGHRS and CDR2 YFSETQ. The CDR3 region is CASSPQNLDRGTGELFF. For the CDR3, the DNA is TGCGCCAGCAGCCCCCAGAACCTAGACAGGGGCACCGGGGAGCTGTTTTTT.

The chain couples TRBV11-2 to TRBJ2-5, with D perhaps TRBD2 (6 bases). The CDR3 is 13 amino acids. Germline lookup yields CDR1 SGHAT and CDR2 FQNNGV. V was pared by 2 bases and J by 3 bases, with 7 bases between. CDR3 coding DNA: TGTGCCAGCAGCTTAACGGGGGAAGAGACCCAGTACTTC. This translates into CASSLTGEETQYF.

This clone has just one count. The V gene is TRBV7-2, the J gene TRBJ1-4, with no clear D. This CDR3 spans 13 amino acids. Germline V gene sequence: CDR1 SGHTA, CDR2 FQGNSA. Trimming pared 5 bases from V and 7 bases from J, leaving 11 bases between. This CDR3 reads CASSPSLGEKLFF. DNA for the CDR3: TGTGCCAGCAGCCCCTCCCTCGGTGAAAAACTGTTTTTT.

The CDR3 spells CASSFQGLNQPQHF. The CDR3 DNA is TGTGCCAGCAGCTTCCAGGGTCTTAATCAGCCCCAGCATTTT. This chain uses TRBV5-8 with TRBJ1-5; D may be TRBD1 (5 bases). The CDR3 loop spans 14 amino acids. Per the germline V gene, CDR1 is SGHTS and CDR2 is YDEGEE. Trimming pared 2 bases from V and 4 bases from J, leaving 10 bases between.

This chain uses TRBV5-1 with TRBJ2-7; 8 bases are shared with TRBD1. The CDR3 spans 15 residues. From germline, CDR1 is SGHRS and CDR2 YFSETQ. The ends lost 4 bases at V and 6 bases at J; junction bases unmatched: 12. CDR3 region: CASSAQGAWQSEQYF. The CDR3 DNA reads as TGCGCCAGCAGCGCGCAGGGGGCCTGGCAAAGCGAGCAGTACTTC.

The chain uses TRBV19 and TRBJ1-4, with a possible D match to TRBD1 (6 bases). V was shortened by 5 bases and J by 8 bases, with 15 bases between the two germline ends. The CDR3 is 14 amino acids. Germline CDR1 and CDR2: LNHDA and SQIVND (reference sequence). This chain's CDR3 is CASSRAGAEEKLFF. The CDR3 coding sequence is TGTGCCAGTAGTCGAGCAGGGGCTGAGGAAAAACTGTTTTTT.

Here the CDR3 DNA reads TGTGCCAGCAGTCTGACTAGCCTCACCGGGGAGCTGTTTTTT. It translates to CASSLTSLTGELFF. This sequence joins TRBV27 and TRBJ2-2; 7 bases fit TRBD2. The CDR3 extends over 14 amino acids. V was pared by 5 bases and J by 4 bases, with 4 bases of the junction left unmatched. From germline, CDR1 is MNHEY and CDR2 SMNVEV (reference sequence).

Here the CDR3 reads CASSLPPGQGSTDYEQYF. CDR3 sequence (DNA): TGTGCCAGCAGCTTACCCCCGGGACAGGGCTCTACCGACTACGAGCAGTACTTC. The genes are TRBV7-9 and TRBJ2-7, with 9 positions matching TRBD1. There are 18 residues in the CDR3. Germline V gene lookup returns CDR1 SEHNR and CDR2 FQNEAQ (reference sequence). The V and J ends lost 2 bases and 3 bases, in that order; junction bases with no gene match: 14. Full variable domain (rest looked up from reference TRBV7-9 and TRBJ2-7): DTGVSQNPRHKITKRGQNVTFRCDPISEHNRLYWYRQTLGQGPEFLTYFQNEAQLEKSRLLSDRFSAERPKGSFSTLEIQRTEQGDSAMYLCASSLPPGQGSTDYEQYFGPGTRLTVT.

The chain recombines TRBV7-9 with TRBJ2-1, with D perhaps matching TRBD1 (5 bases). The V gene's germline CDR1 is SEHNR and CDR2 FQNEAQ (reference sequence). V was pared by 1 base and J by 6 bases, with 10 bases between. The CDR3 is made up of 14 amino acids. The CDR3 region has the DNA TGTGCCAGCAGCTTAGATGGGGCCCTCAATGAGCAGTTCTTC. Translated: CASSLDGALNEQFF.

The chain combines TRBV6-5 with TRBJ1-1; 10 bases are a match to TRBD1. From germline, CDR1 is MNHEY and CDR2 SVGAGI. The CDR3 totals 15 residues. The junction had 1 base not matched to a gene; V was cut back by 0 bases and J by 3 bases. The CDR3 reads CASSYSGTGDTEAFF. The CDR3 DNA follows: TGTGCCAGCAGTTACTCGGGGACAGGGGACACTGAAGCTTTCTTT.

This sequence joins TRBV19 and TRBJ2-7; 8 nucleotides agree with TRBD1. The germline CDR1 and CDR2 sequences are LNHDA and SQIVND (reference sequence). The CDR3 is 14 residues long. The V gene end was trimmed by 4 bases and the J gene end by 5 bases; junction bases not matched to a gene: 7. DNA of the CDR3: TGTGCCAGTAGTACACCAGGGGGCTGGAACGAGCAGTACTTC. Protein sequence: CASSTPGGWNEQYF. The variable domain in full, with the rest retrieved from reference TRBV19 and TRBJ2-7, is DGGITQSPKYLFRKEGQNVTLSCEQNLNHDAMYWYRQDPGQGLRLIYYSQIVNDFQKGDIAEGYSVSREKKESFPLTVTSAQKNPTAFYLCASSTPGGWNEQYFGPGTRLTVT.

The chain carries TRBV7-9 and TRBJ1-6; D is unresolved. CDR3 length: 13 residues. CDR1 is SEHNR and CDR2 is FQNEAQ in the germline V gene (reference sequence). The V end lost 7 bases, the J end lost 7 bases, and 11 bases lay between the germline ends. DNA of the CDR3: TGTGCCAGCACCCCTCTCCCCAATTCACCCCTCCACTTT. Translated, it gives CASTPLPNSPLHF.